The 14 T cell receptor beta chains below come from one sample, sequenced in a study of post-analysis software for immune sequencing data. Study observations and caveats: Comparison of patients with controls showed five TRBV segments more frequent in patients, TRBV5-6, TRBV5-1 and TRBV20-1 among them.

For these receptors, no antigen is known. cDNA libraries for TCR beta contained unique molecular identifiers. TCRdb redid the calling of the PCR reads with MiXCR, one entry per CDR3 protein. This table has a few hundred thousand distinct CDR3 sequences, over 35% appearing once. The sample was blood. The receptors here all came from a girl aged 10-17 years with multiple sclerosis.

The chain joins TRBV18 to TRBJ1-2; tentative D call: TRBD1 (6 bases). CDR1 KGHSH and CDR2 LQKENI come from the germline V gene. Trimming removed 6 bases from V and 4 bases from J, with 12 bases in between. The CDR3 loop spans 13 amino acids. CDR3 sequence reads: CASSPGGSYGYTF. CDR3 DNA sequence: TGTGCCAGCTCGCCCGGGGGCAGCTATGGCTACACCTTC.

Comment on this clonotype: The junction does not match germline at one end; this may be a read error. The V call is TRBV27, the J call TRBJ2-7; D unclear. This CDR3 has 15 amino acids. CDR1 and CDR2 (germline): MNHEY, SMNVEV (reference sequence). In nucleotides, the CDR3 is TGTGCCTGCAGTGAGACGGGCAGGTCATATTACGAGCAGTACTTC. It encodes CACSETGRSYYEQYF.

The V and J genes are TRBV10-2 and TRBJ2-7, with D unresolved. Germline V gene lookup returns CDR1 WSHSY and CDR2 SAAADI. V was shortened by 9 bases and J by 3 bases, with 9 bases between the two germline ends. The CDR3 contains 11 residues. The CDR3 region has the DNA TGCGCCAGGACCGCTAACTACGAGCAGTACTTC. Protein product: CARTANYEQYF.

The gene calls are TRBV20-1 and TRBJ2-2; 7 nucleotides match TRBD2. Germline V gene data show CDR1 as DFQATT and CDR2 as SNEGSKA (reference sequence). There are 15 residues in the CDR3. V gave up 3 bases and J gave up 0 bases; unmatched junction bases: 4. Here the CDR3 DNA reads TGCAGTGCTAGGAGTCTAGCGGCGAACACCGGGGAGCTGTTTTTT. Amino acid sequence: CSARSLAANTGELFF.

The V and J genes are TRBV29-1 and TRBJ2-6; 9 bases fit TRBD1. J lost 0 bases, V lost 6 bases, and 6 bases had no gene match. Germline V gene lookup returns CDR1 SQVTM and CDR2 ANQGSEA. The CDR3 extends over 16 amino acids. The CDR3 region is CSVTGTGHSGANVLTF. Written as DNA, the CDR3 is TGCAGCGTCACCGGGACAGGGCACTCTGGGGCCAACGTCCTGACTTTC.

The gene calls are TRBV5-1 and TRBJ1-1; 7 nucleotides match TRBD1. Germline CDR1 reads SGHRS; CDR2 reads YFSETQ. V lost 0 bases to trimming and J lost 0 bases; unmatched junction nucleotides: 5. CDR3 length: 16 residues. The DNA of the CDR3 is TGCGCCAGCAGCTTGGCTTACAGGGGCATGAACACTGAAGCTTTCTTT. Translated: CASSLAYRGMNTEAFF.

The chain combines TRBV10-3 with TRBJ1-1; D gene unclear. Per the germline V gene, CDR1 is ENHRY and CDR2 is SYGVKD. The CDR3 contains 15 residues. V lost 0 bases and J lost 2, with 10 bases in between. CDR3 protein: CAISESTRTNTEAFF. The CDR3 DNA reads as TGTGCCATCAGTGAGTCGACTCGCACAAACACTGAAGCTTTCTTT.

This clonotype was counted between two and nine times. The V and J genes are TRBV9 and TRBJ1-1, with 9 bases identical to TRBD1. Germline loops: CDR1 SGDLS, CDR2 YYNGEE. J lost 5 bases, V lost 4 bases, and 6 bases had no gene match. This CDR3 is 14 amino acids long. The CDR3 reads CASSMGQGGTEAFF. In DNA, the CDR3 is TGTGCCAGCAGCATGGGACAGGGCGGTACTGAAGCTTTCTTT.

The CDR3: CASSEIGRNTEAFF. The CDR3 coding sequence is TGTGCCAGCAGTGAAATCGGCCGGAACACTGAAGCTTTCTTT. This chain connects TRBV6-1 to TRBJ1-1, with D unresolved. Germline V gives CDR1 MNHNS, CDR2 SASEGT. Trimming shortened V by 2 bases and J by 1 base, and 8 bases separated the two germline ends. This CDR3 is built from 14 residues.

The chain joins TRBV28 to TRBJ2-5, with 10 bases identical to TRBD1. V shed 5 bases, J shed 11 bases, and the junction held 14 bases outside the gene matches. CDR1 is MDHEN and CDR2 is SYDVKM in the germline V gene. The CDR3 consists of 15 residues. CDR3 nucleotides: TGTGCCAGCAGTCCGACCGGGACAGGGGTGGTAGAGCAGTACTTC. Residues: CASSPTGTGVVEQYF.

The chain links TRBV3-1 to TRBJ2-5; 7 nucleotides match TRBD2. Germline assignment: CDR1 LGHDT and CDR2 YNNKEL (reference sequence). V shed 2 bases and J 11 bases; nucleotides not matched to a gene: 11. This CDR3 has 14 amino acids. The DNA for the CDR3 is TGTGCCAGCAGCCAAAGCCCAACGGCGGGGGAGCAGTACTTC. Protein product: CASSQSPTAGEQYF.

CDR3 sequence (DNA): TGTGCCAGCAGCCCAGGACTAGCGAGACACACAGATACGCAGTATTTT. Encoded protein: CASSPGLARHTDTQYF. This chain links TRBV7-2 with TRBJ2-3; 9 nucleotides align to TRBD2. The CDR3 runs to 16 residues. Germline loops: CDR1 SGHTA, CDR2 FQGNSA. J was trimmed by 2 bases and V by 5 bases; bases with no gene match: 8.

This clonotype came up a few times. The genes are TRBV24-1 and TRBJ2-3; possibly TRBD1 for D (7 bases). Germline CDR1 KGHDR, CDR2 SFDVKD. Trimming took 3 bases from V and 0 from J, leaving 9 bases between them. The CDR3 has 15 residues. Here the CDR3 reads CATSDPGGSTDTQYF. The CDR3 DNA follows: TGTGCCACCAGTGATCCAGGGGGGAGCACAGATACGCAGTATTTT.

Concerning this clonotype: At one of its ends the junction is not consistent with the germline gene, which may arise from a read error. The rearrangement uses TRBV5-1 and TRBJ2-7; D might be TRBD2 (6 bases). Germline assignment: CDR1 SGHRS and CDR2 YFSETQ. The CDR3 consists of 15 residues. This chain's CDR3 is CAGSLGGDRVYEQYF. In nucleotides, the CDR3 is TGCGCCGGCAGCTTGGGAGGAGATAGGGTCTACGAGCAGTACTTC.